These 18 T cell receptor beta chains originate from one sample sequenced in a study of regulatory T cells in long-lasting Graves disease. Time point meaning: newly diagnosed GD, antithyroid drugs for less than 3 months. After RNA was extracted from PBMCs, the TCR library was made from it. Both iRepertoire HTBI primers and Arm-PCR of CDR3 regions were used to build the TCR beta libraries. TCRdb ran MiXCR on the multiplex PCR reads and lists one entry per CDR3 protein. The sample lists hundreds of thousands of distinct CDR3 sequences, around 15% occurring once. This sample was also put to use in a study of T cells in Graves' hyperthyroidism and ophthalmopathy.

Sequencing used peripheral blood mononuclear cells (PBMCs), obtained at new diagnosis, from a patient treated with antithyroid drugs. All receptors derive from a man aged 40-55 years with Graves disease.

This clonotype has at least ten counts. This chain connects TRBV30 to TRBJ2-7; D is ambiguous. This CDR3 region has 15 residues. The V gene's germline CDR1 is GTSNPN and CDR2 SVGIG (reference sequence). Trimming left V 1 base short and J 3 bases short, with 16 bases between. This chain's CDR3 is CAWSDPNSYHYEQYF. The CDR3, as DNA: TGTGCCTGGAGTGACCCAAACAGTTACCACTACGAGCAGTACTTC.

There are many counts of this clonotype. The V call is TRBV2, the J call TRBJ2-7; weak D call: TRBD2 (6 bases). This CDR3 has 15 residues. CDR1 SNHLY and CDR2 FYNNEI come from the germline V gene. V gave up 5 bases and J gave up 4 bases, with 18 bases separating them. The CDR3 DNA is TGTGCCAGCAGTTCTTTGCGGGGAGGACGGTACGAGCAGTACTTC. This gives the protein CASSSLRGGRYEQYF.

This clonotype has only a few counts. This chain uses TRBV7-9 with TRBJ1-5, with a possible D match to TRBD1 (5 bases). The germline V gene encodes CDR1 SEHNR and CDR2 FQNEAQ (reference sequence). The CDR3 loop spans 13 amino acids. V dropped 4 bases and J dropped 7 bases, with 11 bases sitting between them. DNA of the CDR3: TGTGCCAGCAGCTCACAGGAAAGACAGCCCCAGCATTTT. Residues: CASSSQERQPQHF.

The CDR3 nucleotides are TGCAGTGCCCTCGAGTGGGGAGAGCTGTTTTTT. As protein: CSALEWGELFF. The genes are TRBV20-1 and TRBJ2-2; D is unclear. Per the germline V gene, CDR1 is DFQATT and CDR2 is SNEGSKA (reference sequence). V lost 6 bases, J lost 11 bases, and 13 bases lay in between. The CDR3 is 11 residues long.

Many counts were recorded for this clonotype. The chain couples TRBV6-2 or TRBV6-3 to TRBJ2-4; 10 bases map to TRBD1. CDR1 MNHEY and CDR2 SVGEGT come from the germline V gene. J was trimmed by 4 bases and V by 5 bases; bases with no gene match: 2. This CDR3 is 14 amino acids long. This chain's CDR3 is CASSTDRGKNIQYF. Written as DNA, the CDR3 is TGTGCCAGCAGTACGGACAGGGGGAAAAACATTCAGTACTTC.

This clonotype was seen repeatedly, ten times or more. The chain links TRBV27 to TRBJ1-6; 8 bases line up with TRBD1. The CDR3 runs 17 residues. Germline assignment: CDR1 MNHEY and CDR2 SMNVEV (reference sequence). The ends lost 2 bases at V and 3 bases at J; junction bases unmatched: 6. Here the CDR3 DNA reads TGTGCCAGCAGTTTAAGGTCTGGACAGGGCTATAATTCACCCCTCCACTTT. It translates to CASSLRSGQGYNSPLHF.

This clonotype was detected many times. The CDR3 here is CASSRSGLAGGMETQYF. Here the CDR3 DNA reads TGTGCCAGCAGTAGATCGGGACTAGCGGGGGGGATGGAGACCCAGTACTTC. This chain connects TRBV6-1 to TRBJ2-5; 16 nucleotides align to TRBD2. Trimming at V came to 5 bases and at J to 5 bases, leaving 8 bases not matched to a gene. Germline V gene sequence: CDR1 MNHNS, CDR2 SASEGT. CDR3 length: 17 amino acids.

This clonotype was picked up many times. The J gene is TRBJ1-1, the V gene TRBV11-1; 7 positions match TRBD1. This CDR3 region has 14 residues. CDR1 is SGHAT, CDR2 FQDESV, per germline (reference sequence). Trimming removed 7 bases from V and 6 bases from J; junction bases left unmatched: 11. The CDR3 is CASIRRQGVSEAFF. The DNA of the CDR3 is TGTGCCAGCATTAGACGGCAGGGGGTCTCTGAAGCTTTCTTT.

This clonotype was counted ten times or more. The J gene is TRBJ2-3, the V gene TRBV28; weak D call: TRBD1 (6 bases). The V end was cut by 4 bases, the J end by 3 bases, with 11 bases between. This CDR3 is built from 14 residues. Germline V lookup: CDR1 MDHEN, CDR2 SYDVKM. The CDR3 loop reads CASSSGGGTDTQYF. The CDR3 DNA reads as TGTGCCAGCAGTTCTGGGGGCGGGACAGATACGCAGTATTTT.

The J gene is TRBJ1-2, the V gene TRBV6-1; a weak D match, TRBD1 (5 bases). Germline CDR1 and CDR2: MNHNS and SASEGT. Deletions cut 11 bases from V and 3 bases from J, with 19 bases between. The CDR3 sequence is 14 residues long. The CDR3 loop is CASLRRVGDYGYTF. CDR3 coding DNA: TGTGCCTCTTTGAGACGAGTAGGGGACTATGGCTACACCTTC.

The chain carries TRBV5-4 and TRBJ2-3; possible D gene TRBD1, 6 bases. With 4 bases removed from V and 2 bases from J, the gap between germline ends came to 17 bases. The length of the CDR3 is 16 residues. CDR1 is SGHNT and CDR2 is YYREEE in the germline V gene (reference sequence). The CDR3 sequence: CASSRPGHRVTDTQYF. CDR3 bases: TGTGCCAGCAGCAGACCGGGACACAGAGTCACAGATACGCAGTATTTT. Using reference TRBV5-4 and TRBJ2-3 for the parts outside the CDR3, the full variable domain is ETGVTQSPTHLIKTRGQQVTLRCSSQSGHNTVSWYQQALGQGPQFIFQYYREEENGRGNFPPRFSGLQFPNYSSELNVNALELDDSALYLCASSRPGHRVTDTQYFGPGTRLTVL.

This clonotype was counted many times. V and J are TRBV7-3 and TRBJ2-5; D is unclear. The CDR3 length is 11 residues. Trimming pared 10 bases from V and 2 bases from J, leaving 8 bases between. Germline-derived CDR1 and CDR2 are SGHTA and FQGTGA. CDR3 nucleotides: TGTGCCACCCGGCTTCAAGAGACCCAGTACTTC. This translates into CATRLQETQYF.

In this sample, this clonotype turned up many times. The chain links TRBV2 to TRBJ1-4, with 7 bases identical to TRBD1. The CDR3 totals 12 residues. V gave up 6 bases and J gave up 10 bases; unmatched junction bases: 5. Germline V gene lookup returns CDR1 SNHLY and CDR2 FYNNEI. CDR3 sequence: CASSARTGKLFF. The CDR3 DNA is TGTGCCAGCAGCGCCCGGACAGGAAAACTGTTTTTT. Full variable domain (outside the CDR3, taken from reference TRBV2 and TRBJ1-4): EPEVTQTPSHQVTQMGQEVILRCVPISNHLYFYWYRQILGQKVEFLVSFYNNEISEKSEIFDDQFSVERPDGSNFTLKIRSTKLEDSAMYFCASSARTGKLFFGSGTQLSVL.

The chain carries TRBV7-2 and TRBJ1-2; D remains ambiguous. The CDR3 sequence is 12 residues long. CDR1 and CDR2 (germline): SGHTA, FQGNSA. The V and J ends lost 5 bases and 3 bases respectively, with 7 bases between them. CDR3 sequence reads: CASSPGYYGYTF. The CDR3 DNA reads TGTGCCAGCAGCCCAGGCTACTATGGCTACACCTTC. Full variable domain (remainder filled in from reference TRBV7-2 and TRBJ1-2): GAGVSQSPSNKVTEKGKDVELRCDPISGHTALYWYRQSLGQGLEFLIYFQGNSAPDKSGLPSDRFSAERTGGSVSTLTIQRTQQEDSAVYLCASSPGYYGYTFGSGTRLTVV.

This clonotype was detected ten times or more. The CDR3 reads CASSSLTGREQYF. The CDR3 nucleotides read TGTGCCAGCAGTTCTTTGACAGGGAGGGAGCAGTACTTC. V and J are TRBV27 and TRBJ2-7; the D gene is possibly TRBD1 (7 bases). The CDR3 loop spans 13 amino acids. The ends were cut back, 4 bases at V and 7 bases at J, with 14 bases in the middle. Germline V gives CDR1 MNHEY, CDR2 SMNVEV (reference sequence).

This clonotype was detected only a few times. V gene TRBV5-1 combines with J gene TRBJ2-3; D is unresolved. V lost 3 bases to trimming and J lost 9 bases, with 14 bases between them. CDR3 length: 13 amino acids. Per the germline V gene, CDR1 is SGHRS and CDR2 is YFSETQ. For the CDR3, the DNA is TGCGCCAGCAGCTCGGAGCCGGGCCGAACGCAGTATTTT. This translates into CASSSEPGRTQYF.

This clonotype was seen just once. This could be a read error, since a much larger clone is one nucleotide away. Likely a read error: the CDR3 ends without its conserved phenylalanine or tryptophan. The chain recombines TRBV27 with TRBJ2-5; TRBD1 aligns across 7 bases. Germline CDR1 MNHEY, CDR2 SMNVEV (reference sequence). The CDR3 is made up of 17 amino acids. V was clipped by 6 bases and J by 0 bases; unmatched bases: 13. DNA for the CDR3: TGTGCCAGCAGAGAACAAGGGGGCAGGTACTACCAAGAGACCCAGTACTCC. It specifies CASREQGGRYYQETQYS.

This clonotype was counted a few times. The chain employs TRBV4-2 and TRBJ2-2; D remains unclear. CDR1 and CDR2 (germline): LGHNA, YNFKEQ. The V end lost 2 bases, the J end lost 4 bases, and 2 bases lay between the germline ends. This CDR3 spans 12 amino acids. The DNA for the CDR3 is TGTGCCAGCAGCCAATCCACCGGGGAGCTGTTTTTT. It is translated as CASSQSTGELFF.